This T cell receptor beta chain was observed in a study of blood T cell repertoires in COVID-19. Study background: Sources were T cells, B-cell-depleted T cells, or PBMCs; the material itself was cDNA or gDNA.

How the authors handled the data: Amplifying reference gene primers gave estimates of nucleated cell counts. Produced via immunoSEQ multiplex PCR; TCRdb's table is partial and in-frame only. V, J and clone size derive from that table, while D and trimming were established from the DNA sequence. The sample contains under 200,000 clones, roughly 85% of which appear only once. The CDR3 is 14 residues long. CDR1 and CDR2 from the germline V gene are MNHEY and SVGAGI. The germline V and J ends were trimmed by 5 bases and 0 bases, with 8 bases remaining between them. The sequenced material came from peripheral blood. This TCR was recovered from a man aged 60 to 69 with active or convalescent COVID-19. This chain links TRBV6-5 with TRBJ1-3; D is uncertain. The DNA of the CDR3 is TGTGCCAGCAGTCTCGCTAACTCTGGAAACACCATATATTTT. Amino acids: CASSLANSGNTIYF.